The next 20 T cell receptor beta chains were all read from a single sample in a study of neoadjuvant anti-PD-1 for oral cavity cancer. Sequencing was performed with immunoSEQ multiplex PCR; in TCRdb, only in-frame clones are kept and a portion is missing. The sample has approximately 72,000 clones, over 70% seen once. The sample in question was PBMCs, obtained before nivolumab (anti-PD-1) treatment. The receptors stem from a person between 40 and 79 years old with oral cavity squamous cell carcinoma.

The CDR3: CASSPGQGFWTQYF. The CDR3 DNA reads TGTGCCAGCAGCCCCGGACAGGGGTTTTGGACCCAGTACTTC. This sequence joins TRBV6-5 and TRBJ2-5, with 9 bases identical to TRBD1. From germline, CDR1 is MNHEY and CDR2 SVGAGI. J was trimmed by 7 bases and V by 6 bases; bases with no gene match: 9. The CDR3 spans 14 residues.

The CDR3 DNA sequence: TGTGCCAGCAGCATCCGGGACAGGGTAAATGAGCAGTTCTTC. This encodes CASSIRDRVNEQFF. The V and J genes are TRBV7-8 and TRBJ2-1; 9 bases map to TRBD1. CDR3 length: 14 residues. V was pared by 5 bases and J by 7 bases, with 6 bases of the junction left unmatched. Germline-derived CDR1 and CDR2 are SGHVS and FQNEAQ.

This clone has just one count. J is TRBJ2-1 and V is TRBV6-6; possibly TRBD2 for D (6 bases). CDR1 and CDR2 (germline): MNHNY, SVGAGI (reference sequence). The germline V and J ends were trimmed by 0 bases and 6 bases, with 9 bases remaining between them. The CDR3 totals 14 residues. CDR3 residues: CASSYSRGSNEQFF. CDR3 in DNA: TGTGCCAGCAGTTACTCGCGGGGTAGCAATGAGCAGTTCTTC.

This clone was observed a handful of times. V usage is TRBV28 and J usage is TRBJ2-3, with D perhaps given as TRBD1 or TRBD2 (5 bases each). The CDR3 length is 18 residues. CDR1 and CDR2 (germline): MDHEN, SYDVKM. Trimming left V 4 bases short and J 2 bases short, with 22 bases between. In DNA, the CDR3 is TGTGCCAGCAGTTCGTCGGTTCAGGGAGCCCCTTTCACAGATACGCAGTATTTT. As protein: CASSSSVQGAPFTDTQYF.

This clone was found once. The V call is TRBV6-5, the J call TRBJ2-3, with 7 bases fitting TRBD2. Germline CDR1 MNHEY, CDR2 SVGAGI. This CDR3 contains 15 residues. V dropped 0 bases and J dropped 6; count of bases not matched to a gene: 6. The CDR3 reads CASSYSLRGSDTQYF. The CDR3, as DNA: TGTGCCAGCAGTTACTCCCTGCGGGGGTCGGATACGCAGTATTTT.

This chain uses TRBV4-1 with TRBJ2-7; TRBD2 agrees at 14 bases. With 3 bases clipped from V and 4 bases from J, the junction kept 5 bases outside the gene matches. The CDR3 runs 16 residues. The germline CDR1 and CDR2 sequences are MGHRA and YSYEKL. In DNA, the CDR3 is TGCGCCAGCAGCCACCTGGGACTAGCGGGGGATTACGAGCAGTACTTC. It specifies CASSHLGLAGDYEQYF.

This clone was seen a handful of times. The CDR3 sequence is CASSLPSWRGNYEQYF. The CDR3 DNA reads as TGTGCCAGCAGCTTACCGTCCTGGCGGGGAAACTACGAGCAGTACTTC. V and J are TRBV11-2 and TRBJ2-7; perhaps TRBD2 as D (6 bases). The CDR3 totals 16 residues. From germline, CDR1 is SGHAT and CDR2 FQNNGV. V shed 2 bases and J shed 3 bases, with 17 bases lying between them.

The CDR3, as DNA: TGTGCCAGCAGCTGGACAGGGGGTACCGTAAGAGCAGATACGCAGTATTTT. This gives the protein CASSWTGGTVRADTQYF. The chain joins TRBV11-1 to TRBJ2-3, with TRBD1 matching 10 bases. The CDR3 totals 17 residues. Trimming took 4 bases from V and 4 from J; bases not matched to a gene: 11. Germline assignment: CDR1 SGHAT and CDR2 FQDESV (reference sequence).

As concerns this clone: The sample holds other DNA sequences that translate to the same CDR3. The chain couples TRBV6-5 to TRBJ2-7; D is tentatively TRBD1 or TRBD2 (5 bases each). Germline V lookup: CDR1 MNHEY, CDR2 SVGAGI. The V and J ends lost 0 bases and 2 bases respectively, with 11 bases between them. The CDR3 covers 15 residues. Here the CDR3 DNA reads TGTGCCAGCAGTTACTCAAGAGGGGCCACCTACGAGCAGTACTTC. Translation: CASSYSRGATYEQYF.

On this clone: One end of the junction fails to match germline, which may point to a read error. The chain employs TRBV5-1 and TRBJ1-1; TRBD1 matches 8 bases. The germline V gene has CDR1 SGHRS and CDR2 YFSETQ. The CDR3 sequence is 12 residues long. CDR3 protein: CASGQGGRNLYF. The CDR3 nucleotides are TGCGCCAGCGGACAGGGAGGCCGCAATCTCTACTTT.

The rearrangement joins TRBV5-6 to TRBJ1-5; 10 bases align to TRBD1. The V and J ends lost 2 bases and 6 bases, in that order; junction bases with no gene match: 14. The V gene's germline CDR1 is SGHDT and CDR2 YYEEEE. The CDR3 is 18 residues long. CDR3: CASSLGGTGVYKGQPQHF. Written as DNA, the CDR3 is TGTGCCAGCAGCTTAGGGGGGACAGGGGTTTATAAGGGTCAGCCCCAGCATTTT.

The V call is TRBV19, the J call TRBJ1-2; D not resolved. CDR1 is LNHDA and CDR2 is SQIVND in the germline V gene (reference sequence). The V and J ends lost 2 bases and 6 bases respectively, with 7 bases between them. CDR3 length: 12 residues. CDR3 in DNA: TGTGCCAGTAGTATAAGGAGAGATGGCTACACCTTC. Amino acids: CASSIRRDGYTF.

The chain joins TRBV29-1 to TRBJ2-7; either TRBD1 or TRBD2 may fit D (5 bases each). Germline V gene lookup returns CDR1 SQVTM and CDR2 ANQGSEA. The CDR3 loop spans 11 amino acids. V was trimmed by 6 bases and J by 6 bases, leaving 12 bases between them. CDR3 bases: TGCAGCGTCACCCGGGGCGGCGAGCAGTACTTC. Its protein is CSVTRGGEQYF.

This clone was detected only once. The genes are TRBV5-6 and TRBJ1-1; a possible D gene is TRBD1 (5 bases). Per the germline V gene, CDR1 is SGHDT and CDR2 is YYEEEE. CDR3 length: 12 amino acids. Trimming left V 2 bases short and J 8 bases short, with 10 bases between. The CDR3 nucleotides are TGTGCCAGCAGCTTTGGGGGAACAGAAGCTTTCTTT. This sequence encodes CASSFGGTEAFF.

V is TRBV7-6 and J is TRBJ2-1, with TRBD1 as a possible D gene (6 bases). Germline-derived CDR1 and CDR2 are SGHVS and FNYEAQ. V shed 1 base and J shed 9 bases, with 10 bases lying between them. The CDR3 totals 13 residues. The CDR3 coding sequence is TGTGCCAGCAGCTTAGGGAGCAGGGGTGAGCAGTTCTTC. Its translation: CASSLGSRGEQFF.

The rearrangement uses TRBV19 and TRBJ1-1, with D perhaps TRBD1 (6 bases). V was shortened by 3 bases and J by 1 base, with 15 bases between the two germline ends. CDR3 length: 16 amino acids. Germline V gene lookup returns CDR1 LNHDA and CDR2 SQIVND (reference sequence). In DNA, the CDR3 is TGTGCCAGTAGTATGAACGCAGGGGTCAGGAACACTGAAGCTTTCTTT. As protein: CASSMNAGVRNTEAFF. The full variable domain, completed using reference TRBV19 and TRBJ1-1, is DGGITQSPKYLFRKEGQNVTLSCEQNLNHDAMYWYRQDPGQGLRLIYYSQIVNDFQKGDIAEGYSVSREKKESFPLTVTSAQKNPTAFYLCASSMNAGVRNTEAFFGQGTRLTVV.

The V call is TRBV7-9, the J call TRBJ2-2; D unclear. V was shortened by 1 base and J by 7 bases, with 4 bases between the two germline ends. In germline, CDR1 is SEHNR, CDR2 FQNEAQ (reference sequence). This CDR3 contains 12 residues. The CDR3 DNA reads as TGTGCCAGCAGCTTAGGATACGGGGAGCTGTTTTTT. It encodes CASSLGYGELFF.

The CDR3 loop is CASSLRLAGVDEQFF. CDR3 in DNA: TGTGCCAGCAGCTTAAGACTCGCGGGGGTTGATGAGCAGTTCTTC. The chain couples TRBV7-9 to TRBJ2-1; 7 nucleotides align to TRBD2. Germline CDR1 and CDR2: SEHNR and FQNEAQ (reference sequence). With V trimmed by 2 bases and J by 8 bases, 9 bases remained unmatched. This CDR3 comprises 15 residues.

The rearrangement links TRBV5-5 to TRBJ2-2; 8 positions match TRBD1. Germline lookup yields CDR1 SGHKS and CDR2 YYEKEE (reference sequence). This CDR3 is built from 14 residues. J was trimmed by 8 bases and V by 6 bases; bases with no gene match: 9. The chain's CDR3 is CASTSQGATGELFF. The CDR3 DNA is TGTGCCAGCACCTCGCAGGGGGCGACTGGGGAGCTGTTTTTT.

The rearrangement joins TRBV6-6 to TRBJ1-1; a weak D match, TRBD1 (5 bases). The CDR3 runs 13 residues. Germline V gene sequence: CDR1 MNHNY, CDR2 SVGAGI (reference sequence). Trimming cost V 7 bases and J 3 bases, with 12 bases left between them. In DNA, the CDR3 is TGTGCCAGCATCCTCGGGACTTACACTGAAGCTTTCTTT. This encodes CASILGTYTEAFF.